These T cell receptor beta chains were read from a single sample in a study of radiotherapy plus CTLA-4 blockade in lung cancer. Using immunoSEQ multiplex PCR, the repertoire was profiled, and TCRdb retains in-frame clones only, with some absent. The sample lists 25,000 to 35,000 clones, 80% to 90% occurring once. The sample consisted of peripheral blood, taken from a patient treated with radiotherapy plus ipilimumab. Receptors were obtained from a human donor with non-small cell lung cancer that progressed on radiotherapy plus ipilimumab. CDR3s include the opening cysteine and the closing phenylalanine or tryptophan.

v_gene | CDR3aa
TRBV7-2 | CASSSDRGFGDYQPQHF
TRBV5-1 | CASSFATSGGITGELFF
TRBV7-3 | CASSSQGAVGGYTF
TRBV5-1 | CASSAQGETQYF
TRBV5-8 | CASSSTGFRLFF
TRBV4-2 | CASSQVTTGTGGYYGYTF
TRBV6-5 | CASRTPDRITEAFF
TRBV15 | CATSRAPEGKNNEQFF
TRBV7-9 | CASSHRHSTDTQYF
TRBV21-1 | CASPHPTGGAVGELFF
TRBV29-1 | CSAQVSGANVLTF
TRBV14 | CASSQGLILTDTQYF
TRBV27 | CASSLAGRGQETQYF
TRBV29-1 | CSVFRPSSEAFF
TRBV20-1 | CSAEWALGYTF
TRBV2 | CASSDPPRQGSRTEAFF
TRBV7-9 | CASSPREGSTNEKLFF
TRBV5-1 | CASQKIPGGNEPQHF
TRBV11-2 | CASSLDNAGGSTDTQYF
TRBV5-6 | CASRQTGEREYSPLHF
TRBV14 | CASSQDYYRNGHTNYNSPLHF
TRBV7-2 | CASSPTGGLQETQYF
TRBV2 | CASSREGDGYTF
TRBV5-1 | CASSLLQGGEQYF
TRBV6-5 | CASNSQGRTEAFF
TRBV19 | CASSILPGLAGSTDTQYF
TRBV19 | CASSSPGQGTTEAFF
TRBV7-9 | CASSSHRTNQPQHF
TRBV28 | CASTWARSGGRRGEQFF
TRBV27 | CASSRDRVSYEQYF
TRBV6-5 | CASSYIRGAYEQYF
TRBV10-3 | CAIRDSEKLFF
TRBV27 | CASSLTGRPGGYSPLHF
TRBV18 | CASSPRGPTDTQYF
TRBV6-1 | CASSYDRGHGYTF
TRBV6-6 | CASSYFGTSGINEQFF
TRBV21-1 | CASSKEYVGGGFGEQYF
TRBV4-2 | CASSARDSYFYNEQFF
TRBV23-1 | CASSQPRHRGNQPQHF
TRBV19 | CASSSLAGGLSDTQYF
TRBV7-3 | CASSLTGRGQGYTF